The next 25 T cell receptor beta chains were all read from a single sample in a study of T-cell reconstitution after alpha-beta-depleted transplantation in children. It was with unique molecular identifiers that the TCRbeta library was prepared. MiXCR, run by TCRdb on the PCR reads, gives a single entry per CDR3 protein. The sample records around 600,000 distinct CDR3 sequences, about 10% being singletons. The starting material was PBMCs from the stem cell graft donor, obtained from the stem cell graft. The source of these receptors is a human donor who donated a stem cell graft to a child with acute myeloid leukemia.

This clonotype was counted many times. The V and J genes are TRBV4-1 and TRBJ2-2; 13 nucleotides match TRBD2. The CDR3 length is 17 residues. Trimming removed 2 bases from V and 4 bases from J; junction bases left unmatched: 4. Germline V gene sequence: CDR1 MGHRA, CDR2 YSYEKL. CDR3: CASSQFTSGRVTGELFF. CDR3 DNA sequence: TGCGCCAGCAGCCAATTTACTAGCGGGAGGGTCACCGGGGAGCTGTTTTTT.

This chain links TRBV5-4 with TRBJ2-5; a weak D match, TRBD2 (6 bases). The CDR3 is 14 residues long. Trimming took off 3 bases at V and 5 bases at J, with 14 bases between the two ends. From germline, CDR1 is SGHNT and CDR2 YYREEE (reference sequence). CDR3 sequence: CASSSAGTWETQYF. The CDR3 DNA sequence: TGTGCCAGCAGCTCTGCCGGGACTTGGGAGACCCAGTACTTC.

The V gene is TRBV5-1, the J gene TRBJ2-3; D perhaps matches TRBD2 (6 bases). Germline V gene data show CDR1 as SGHRS and CDR2 as YFSETQ. V dropped 3 bases and J dropped 1 base, with 9 bases sitting between them. The CDR3 totals 14 residues. The CDR3, as DNA: TGCGCCAGCAGCTGGACTACCCGCACAGATACGCAGTATTTT. Residues: CASSWTTRTDTQYF. The full variable domain, in which reference TRBV5-1 and TRBJ2-3 provide the parts outside the CDR3, is KAGVTQTPRYLIKTRGQQVTLSCSPISGHRSVSWYQQTPGQGLQFLFEYFSETQRNKGNFPGRFSGRQFSNSRSEMNVSTLELGDSALYLCASSWTTRTDTQYFGPGTRLTVL.

The V call is TRBV20-1, the J call TRBJ2-7; D is perhaps TRBD1 (7 bases). Trimming took 3 bases from V and 5 from J, leaving 14 bases between them. CDR1 and CDR2 from the germline V gene are DFQATT and SNEGSKA (reference sequence). This CDR3 is 13 amino acids long. The CDR3 reads CSASSDREDEQYF. As DNA, the CDR3 is TGCAGTGCTAGTAGTGACAGGGAGGACGAGCAGTACTTC.

This clonotype was detected a few times. The rearrangement joins TRBV5-6 to TRBJ2-5, with a possible D match to TRBD1 (6 bases). The CDR3 is 13 amino acids. The V and J ends lost 2 bases and 5 bases respectively, with 10 bases between them. CDR1 is SGHDT and CDR2 is YYEEEE in the germline V gene. The CDR3 coding sequence is TGTGCCAGCAGCTTAGGGGGTATGGAGACCCAGTACTTC. Its protein is CASSLGGMETQYF.

The table lists this clonotype with many counts. This chain links TRBV2 with TRBJ2-3, with 8 bases matching TRBD1. CDR1 SNHLY and CDR2 FYNNEI come from the germline V gene. J was trimmed by 5 bases and V by 5 bases; bases with no gene match: 3. The CDR3 has 13 amino acids. The CDR3 DNA reads TGTGCCAGCAGTCCGGACAGGGAAGATACGCAGTATTTT. The encoded protein is CASSPDREDTQYF.

The rearrangement uses TRBV6-2 or TRBV6-3 and TRBJ2-7, with 7 bases matching TRBD2. This CDR3 comprises 14 residues. CDR1 and CDR2 (germline): MNHEY, SVGEGT. Losses at the gene ends were 2 bases for V and 6 bases for J; bases not matched to a gene: 7. CDR3 coding DNA: TGTGCCAGCAGTTACGTGGGAGGGCCCGGCGAGCAGTACTTC. Residues: CASSYVGGPGEQYF.

This clonotype was counted many times. The chain employs TRBV5-1 and TRBJ2-1; the D is unclear. Germline V gene data show CDR1 as SGHRS and CDR2 as YFSETQ. Trimming stripped 0 bases from V and 0 bases from J, with 7 bases between. The CDR3 contains 15 residues. The CDR3 region is CASSLEGYSYNEQFF. In DNA form, the CDR3 reads TGCGCCAGCAGCTTGGAGGGATACTCCTACAATGAGCAGTTCTTC.

This clonotype was detected many times. This sequence joins TRBV4-3 and TRBJ2-7; D perhaps matches TRBD2 (6 bases). The germline gives CDR1 LGHNA, CDR2 YSLEER. Trimming removed 4 bases from V and 6 bases from J, with 13 bases in between. The CDR3 totals 13 residues. As DNA, the CDR3 is TGCGCCAGCAGCCGGCAGGGAGGTACCGAGCAGTACTTC. This sequence encodes CASSRQGGTEQYF.

The table lists this clonotype with a few counts. V usage is TRBV30 and J usage is TRBJ1-2, with D perhaps TRBD1 (5 bases). CDR1 and CDR2 (germline): GTSNPN, SVGIG (reference sequence). V was clipped by 4 bases and J by 2 bases, with 11 bases between them. The CDR3 runs 13 residues. DNA for the CDR3: TGTGCCTGGACCGGTCGGGGGAACTATGGCTACACCTTC. The encoded protein is CAWTGRGNYGYTF.

The chain carries TRBV18 and TRBJ2-1, with TRBD2 identical over 10 bases. From germline, CDR1 is KGHSH and CDR2 LQKENI. The ends lost 2 bases at V and 7 bases at J; junction bases unmatched: 5. The CDR3 runs to 15 residues. CDR3 sequence (DNA): TGTGCCAGCTCACCAAGGACTAGCGGCTTTAATGAGCAGTTCTTC. This sequence encodes CASSPRTSGFNEQFF. Full variable domain (missing parts from reference TRBV18 and TRBJ2-1): NAGVMQNPRHLVRRRGQEARLRCSPMKGHSHVYWYRQLPEEGLKFMVYLQKENIIDESGMPKERFSAEFPKEGPSILRIQQVVRGDSAAYFCASSPRTSGFNEQFFGPGTRLTVL.

V usage is TRBV12-3 or TRBV12-4 and J usage is TRBJ1-1; TRBD1 is a possible D gene (5 bases). The CDR3 sequence is 14 residues long. Trimming shortened V by 6 bases and J by 1 base, and 12 bases separated the two germline ends. Here the CDR3 reads CASSRDGSNTEAFF. CDR3 in DNA: TGTGCCAGCAGCCGGGACGGATCGAACACTGAAGCTTTCTTT.

This clonotype was counted at least ten times. V gene TRBV27 combines with J gene TRBJ2-1; D unclear. Between the trimmed V and J ends, which lost 2 bases and 0 bases, there was a span of 8 bases. This CDR3 contains 15 residues. The V gene's germline CDR1 is MNHEY and CDR2 SMNVEV (reference sequence). The CDR3, as DNA: TGTGCCAGCAGTTTAGGGCTGAACTCCTACAATGAGCAGTTCTTC. Its protein is CASSLGLNSYNEQFF.

This clonotype came up a few times. This rearrangement joins TRBV5-1 to TRBJ2-1; 7 nucleotides line up with TRBD2. CDR3 length equals 16 residues. The V gene end was trimmed by 3 bases and the J gene end by 6 bases; junction bases not matched to a gene: 12. From germline, CDR1 is SGHRS and CDR2 YFSETQ. The CDR3 reads CASSSPLAFEGNEQFF. CDR3 nucleotide sequence: TGCGCCAGCAGCTCGCCACTAGCGTTTGAAGGCAATGAGCAGTTCTTC.

This clonotype was picked up a small number of times. The CDR3, as DNA: TGTGCCAGCAGCTTAGGCAGGGGAAGGCACAATGAGCAGTTCTTC. Its translation is CASSLGRGRHNEQFF. The J gene is TRBJ2-1, the V gene TRBV7-9, with a possible D match to TRBD1 (6 bases). Germline loops: CDR1 SEHNR, CDR2 FQNEAQ (reference sequence). CDR3 size: 15 residues. V was pared by 1 base and J by 5 bases, with 12 bases between.

The CDR3 bases are TGTGCCAGCAGTCCGGGGGACAGAGCCTACAATGAGCAGTTCTTC. Amino acids: CASSPGDRAYNEQFF. V usage is TRBV27 and J usage is TRBJ2-1; TRBD1 might be the D (7 bases). CDR3 length equals 15 residues. Germline V lookup: CDR1 MNHEY, CDR2 SMNVEV (reference sequence). The V end lost 5 bases, the J end lost 2 bases, and 13 bases lay between the germline ends.

The sample holds a few counts of this clonotype. The junction differs from germline at one of its ends, possibly a read error. V gene TRBV20-1 combines with J gene TRBJ1-4; 8 bases fit TRBD1. Germline CDR1 and CDR2: DFQATT and SNEGSKA (reference sequence). The CDR3 has 16 residues. This chain's CDR3 is CCASADRAATNEKLFF. Here the CDR3 DNA reads TGCTGTGCTAGTGCGGACAGGGCCGCAACTAATGAAAAACTGTTTTTT.

The V call is TRBV7-3, the J call TRBJ2-3, with D uncertain. The germline V gene has CDR1 SGHTA and CDR2 FQGTGA. V was shortened by 3 bases and J by 4 bases, with 11 bases between the two germline ends. There are 14 residues in the CDR3. The CDR3 nucleotides are TGTGCCAGCAGCTTTAACAAGGTCCCAGATACGCAGTATTTT. This codes for CASSFNKVPDTQYF.

This clonotype occurred many times. CDR3 loop: CASSSGWGDEQFF. CDR3 sequence (DNA): TGTGCCAGCAGCTCCGGCTGGGGGGATGAGCAGTTCTTC. The chain is built from TRBV7-9 and TRBJ2-1; D may be TRBD2 (6 bases). Per the germline V gene, CDR1 is SEHNR and CDR2 is FQNEAQ (reference sequence). The ends were cut back, 4 bases at V and 8 bases at J, with 12 bases in the middle. This CDR3 contains 13 residues.

This clonotype showed up just a few times. This rearrangement joins TRBV12-3 or TRBV12-4 to TRBJ2-7; 13 bases align to TRBD2. The V gene end was trimmed by 5 bases and the J gene end by 9 bases; junction bases not matched to a gene: 10. CDR3 length: 15 residues. CDR3 in amino acids: CASSPPTSGRAPQYF. The CDR3 DNA reads as TGTGCCAGCAGTCCCCCTACTAGCGGGAGGGCACCGCAGTACTTC.

This clonotype came up a few times. V gene TRBV4-3 combines with J gene TRBJ2-7; TRBD2 matches at 8 bases. The CDR3 is 16 residues long. Germline V gives CDR1 LGHNA, CDR2 YSLEER. Germline trimming cut 2 bases from V and 4 bases from J; bases unmatched to any gene: 10. CDR3 sequence reads: CASSQNSLADTYEQYF. CDR3 DNA: TGCGCCAGCAGCCAAAACTCACTAGCGGATACTTACGAGCAGTACTTC.

For this clonotype: Because the CDR3 is missing its conserved closing phenylalanine or tryptophan, this is likely a read error. The chain has TRBV29-1 and TRBJ2-7, with 7 bases lining up with TRBD1. CDR3 length: 12 amino acids. Germline trimming cut 6 bases from V and 2 bases from J; bases unmatched to any gene: 4. Germline-derived CDR1 and CDR2 are SQVTM and ANQGSEA. The CDR3 loop is CSVEGTAYEQYY. Written as DNA, the CDR3 is TGCAGCGTAGAGGGGACAGCCTACGAGCAGTACTAC.

In its sample, this clonotype was seen a few times. The chain recombines TRBV12-3 or TRBV12-4 with TRBJ2-4; possible D gene TRBD1, 6 bases. Trimming took off 3 bases at V and 7 bases at J, with 16 bases between the two ends. The CDR3 spans 15 residues. The CDR3: CASSFAGTLINIQYF. DNA for the CDR3: TGTGCCAGCAGTTTTGCCGGGACATTAATTAACATTCAGTACTTC.

This clonotype came up many times. The chain employs TRBV15 and TRBJ2-1, with D perhaps TRBD1 or TRBD2 (5 bases each). The CDR3 is 14 amino acids. Germline-derived CDR1 and CDR2 are LNHNV and YYDKDF (reference sequence). Trimming stripped 9 bases from V and 4 bases from J, with 16 bases between. Written as DNA, the CDR3 is TGTGCCACTACATCGAGTGGGGGATACAATGAGCAGTTCTTC. Translation: CATTSSGGYNEQFF.

The chain recombines TRBV14 with TRBJ1-2; the D gene is possibly TRBD1 (5 bases). This CDR3 region has 14 residues. The germline V gene encodes CDR1 SGHDN and CDR2 FVKESK. V was pared by 1 base and J by 7 bases, with 13 bases between. The CDR3, as DNA: TGTGCCAGCAGCCAAGCCCGGACAACTGTTGGCTACACCTTC. Its protein product is CASSQARTTVGYTF.